This T cell receptor (beta chain) was identified in a study of shared clonotypes between healthy human individuals. Germline CDR1 MDHEN, CDR2 SYDVKM. This CDR3 contains 14 residues. The germline V and J ends were trimmed by 3 bases and 8 bases, with 16 bases remaining between them. The study's findings and limits: Sampling covered blood only; tissue repertoires likely differ. Clonotypes which were not shared had lower generation probabilities than clonotypes that all four donors shared. Shared clonotypes: 4.5% to 6.5% naive CD4, 3.5% to 4% naive CD8, about 2.2% memory CD4, 0.4% to 0.45% memory CD8.

Genomic DNA belonging to each subset was distributed in equal measure over several immunoSEQ plates. Profiled with immunoSEQ multiplex PCR; TCRdb holds only in-frame clones, not every one. The sample includes around 2,100,000 clones, about 95% seen only once; the top ten take approximately 1.2%. As regards this clone: The target antigen is unknown.

CD45RO-negative, CCR7-selected cells formed the naive CD8 fraction, which excluded terminally differentiated effector memory CD45RA+ cells. This chain uses TRBV28 with TRBJ1-2; a weak D match, TRBD1 (5 bases). This sequence originates from a man younger than 35 in good health. The sequencing input was naive CD8+ T cells sorted from blood. DNA of the CDR3: TGTGCCAGCAGTTTGATCCCTGGGGCGGAGGGCTACACCTTC. Translated, it gives CASSLIPGAEGYTF.